The 4 T cell receptor beta chains reported below all come from one sample, sequenced in a study of identical twins. A single record per CDR3 protein comes from TCRdb applying MiXCR to the 5' RACE reads. The sample has under 350,000 distinct CDR3 sequences; roughly 9.7% are singletons. These same data were also listed under a study on yellow fever vaccine responses in identical twins.

Sequencing was done on a sample of CD8+ T cells sorted from blood. All receptors come from a woman between 18 and 29 years old in good health.

CDR3 sequence reads: CATPFDDGNFYGYTF. The DNA of the CDR3 is TGTGCCACCCCTTTCGATGACGGGAATTTCTATGGCTACACCTTC. V usage is TRBV6-1 and J usage is TRBJ1-2; no definite D call. The CDR3 length is 15 residues. The germline CDR1 and CDR2 sequences are MNHNS and SASEGT. Between the trimmed V and J ends, which lost 10 bases and 4 bases, there was a span of 22 bases.

In its sample, this clonotype was seen a few times. The V call is TRBV28, the J call TRBJ2-5; TRBD2 matches 11 bases. Germline-derived CDR1 and CDR2 are MDHEN and SYDVKM. The CDR3 has 15 amino acids. The V and J ends lost 5 bases and 5 bases, in that order; junction bases with no gene match: 7. This CDR3 is CASSVRLAGRETQYF. Written as DNA, the CDR3 is TGTGCCAGCAGTGTCCGACTAGCGGGGAGGGAGACCCAGTACTTC.

The sample holds many counts of this clonotype. The chain carries TRBV11-2 and TRBJ2-3, with TRBD2 matching 11 bases. With 4 bases clipped from V and 3 bases from J, the junction kept 6 bases outside the gene matches. CDR3 length equals 16 residues. From germline, CDR1 is SGHAT and CDR2 FQNNGV. The CDR3 spells CASSYELAGETDTQYF. In DNA form, the CDR3 reads TGTGCCAGCAGCTATGAACTAGCGGGAGAGACAGATACGCAGTATTTT.

At least ten counts were recorded for this clonotype. The V gene is TRBV13, the J gene TRBJ2-7, with 7 bases that match TRBD2. CDR3 size: 16 residues. Germline-derived CDR1 and CDR2 are PRHDT and FYEKMQ (reference sequence). The V gene end was trimmed by 5 bases and the J gene end by 0 bases; junction bases not matched to a gene: 10. CDR3 in DNA: TGTGCCAGCAGCCCAGACTCTAGCGGTTCCTCCTACGAGCAGTACTTC. Amino acid sequence: CASSPDSSGSSYEQYF.